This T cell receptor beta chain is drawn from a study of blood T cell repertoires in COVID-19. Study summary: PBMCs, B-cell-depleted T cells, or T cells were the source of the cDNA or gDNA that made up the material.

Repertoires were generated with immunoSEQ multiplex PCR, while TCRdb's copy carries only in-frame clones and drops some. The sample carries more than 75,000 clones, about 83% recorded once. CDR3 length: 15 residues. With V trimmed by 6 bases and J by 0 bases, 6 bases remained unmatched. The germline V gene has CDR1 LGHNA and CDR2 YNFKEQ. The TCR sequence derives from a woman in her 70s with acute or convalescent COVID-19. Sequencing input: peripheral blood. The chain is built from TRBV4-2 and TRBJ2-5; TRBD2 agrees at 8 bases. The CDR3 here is CASRPSGGNQETQYF. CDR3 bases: TGTGCCAGCAGACCCAGCGGGGGCAACCAAGAGACCCAGTACTTC.